This T cell receptor beta chain was identified during a study of blood T cell repertoires in COVID-19. Germline V lookup: CDR1 LNHDA, CDR2 SQIVND (reference sequence). This CDR3 has 16 amino acids. Trimming stripped 3 bases from V and 3 bases from J, with 15 bases between. Clones were read by immunoSEQ multiplex PCR, and TCRdb kept only the in-frame ones, dropping some. The sample has approximately 89,000 clones; roughly 96% are singletons. The clonotype comes from a human donor with active COVID-19. The donor label of this sample is uncertain. Sequencing input: peripheral blood. This rearrangement joins TRBV19 to TRBJ2-4, with D perhaps matching TRBD1 (8 bases). The CDR3 nucleotides read TGTGCCAGTAGTATTTCAGGGGGCGGGGGCAAAAACATTCAGTACTTC. This translates into CASSISGGGGKNIQYF.